Shown below are 5 T cell receptor beta chains from a single sample sequenced in a study of T cell repertoires in cytomegalovirus infection. MiXCR, applied by TCRdb to the reads, yields one record per CDR3 protein. The repertoire consists of 170,000 or so distinct CDR3 sequences, with around 15% occurring once and the leading ten covering 25% to 30%. Sequenced sample: PBMCs. Every receptor here comes from a human donor in good health (CMV status not recorded). Some clones in this sample may be carry-over from other donors' samples.

The J gene is TRBJ2-5, the V gene TRBV10-3; no firm D call. V lost 0 bases and J lost 4, with 9 bases in between. CDR3 size: 14 residues. Germline values: CDR1 ENHRY, CDR2 SYGVKD. This chain's CDR3 is CAISESSSSETQYF. CDR3 DNA: TGTGCCATCAGTGAGTCGAGTTCGTCAGAGACCCAGTACTTC.

This clonotype was picked up many times. The chain couples TRBV7-2 to TRBJ1-1; no clear D. Looked up from germline, CDR1 is SGHTA and CDR2 is FQGNSA. The CDR3 runs to 13 residues. V was pared by 1 base and J by 7 bases, with 10 bases between. The CDR3 DNA follows: TGTGCCAGCAGCTTAGGGGGAAGCCTTGAAGCTTTCTTT. This codes for CASSLGGSLEAFF.

For this clonotype: The junction shows a germline mismatch at one end, possibly a read error. This sequence joins TRBV5-6 and TRBJ2-1; D is unclear. Germline V gives CDR1 SGHDT, CDR2 YYEEEE. The CDR3 is made up of 15 amino acids. The CDR3 DNA reads TGTGCCAGCAGCCCGGAGAAGTTGCCCTACAAGGAGCAGTTCTTC. Translation: CASSPEKLPYKEQFF.

This clonotype was detected only a few times. The chain has TRBV6-2 or TRBV6-3 and TRBJ1-1, with D unclear. The CDR3 consists of 16 residues. V was cut by 4 bases and J by 3 bases, with 18 bases left in between. Germline CDR1 reads MNHEY; CDR2 reads SVGEGT. Here the CDR3 DNA reads TGTGCCAGCAGTTCTCTCGGACGCGGACGAGACACTGAAGCTTTCTTT. Protein sequence: CASSSLGRGRDTEAFF.

This clonotype was observed a few times. The V and J genes are TRBV27 and TRBJ1-5; TRBD1 matches at 12 bases. V lost 2 bases to trimming and J lost 7 bases; unmatched junction nucleotides: 6. Germline CDR1 is MNHEY and CDR2 is SMNVEV (reference sequence). The CDR3 is 16 amino acids. As DNA, the CDR3 is TGTGCCAGCAGTTTAGGGACAGGGGGCGCGAGCCAGCCCCAGCATTTT. Residues: CASSLGTGGASQPQHF.